Below are 30 T cell receptor beta chains sequenced from a single sample in a study of T cell responses to AZD1222 COVID-19 vaccine. The protocol was immunoSEQ multiplex PCR, while the TCRdb copy is restricted to in-frame clones and leaves out a portion. The sample carries approximately 150,000 clones, 90% to 95% recorded once. The material sequenced was peripheral blood, taken 28 days after the second AZD1222 dose. These receptors all come from an adult who received the AZD1222 COVID-19 vaccine.

This clone occurred once. This chain links TRBV27 with TRBJ1-1; D gene unclear. This CDR3 region has 15 residues. Germline V gene sequence: CDR1 MNHEY, CDR2 SMNVEV (reference sequence). The V and J ends lost 5 bases and 0 bases respectively, with 13 bases between them. In DNA, the CDR3 is TGTGCCAGCAGTGTAAGCCTGGGATTGAACACTGAAGCTTTCTTT. Its protein is CASSVSLGLNTEAFF.

The genes are TRBV11-3 and TRBJ1-1, with a tentative D call TRBD1 (5 bases). Trimming left V 5 bases short and J 3 bases short, with 10 bases between. CDR1 and CDR2 (germline): SGHNT, YENEEA. The CDR3 is 13 amino acids. This chain's CDR3 is CASSQGGYTEAFF. Here the CDR3 DNA reads TGTGCCAGCAGCCAGGGCGGGTACACTGAAGCTTTCTTT.

The genes are TRBV28 and TRBJ1-1; D gene uncertain. The length of the CDR3 is 14 residues. The germline CDR1 and CDR2 sequences are MDHEN and SYDVKM. V lost 5 bases, J lost 0 bases, and 10 bases lay in between. The CDR3 region is CASSLSRLNTEAFF. CDR3 nucleotide sequence: TGTGCCAGCAGTCTGAGCAGGTTGAACACTGAAGCTTTCTTT.

V usage is TRBV6-5 and J usage is TRBJ1-1; tentative D call: TRBD1 (5 bases). This CDR3 is built from 15 residues. Trimming cost V 6 bases and J 1 base, with 15 bases left between them. Germline lookup yields CDR1 MNHEY and CDR2 SVGAGI. The CDR3 coding sequence is TGTGCCAGCAGCCCAAACTCAGGGACGAACACTGAAGCTTTCTTT. Protein product: CASSPNSGTNTEAFF.

This sequence joins TRBV13 and TRBJ1-5; tentative D call: TRBD1 (6 bases). This CDR3 spans 13 amino acids. V shed 5 bases and J shed 10 bases, with 15 bases lying between them. Germline CDR1 is PRHDT and CDR2 is FYEKMQ (reference sequence). CDR3 bases: TGTGCCAGCAGCGTACAGGGTCTTCAACCCCAGCATTTT. It yields the protein CASSVQGLQPQHF.

DNA for the CDR3: TGTGCCACCAGCTCCGAGGGCTATGAAAAACTGTTTTTT. This codes for CATSSEGYEKLFF. The genes are TRBV15 and TRBJ1-4; D is ambiguous. Germline CDR1 and CDR2: LNHNV and YYDKDF (reference sequence). The CDR3 contains 13 residues. The V gene lost 5 bases and the J gene lost 6 bases, with 10 bases spanning the gap.

The chain combines TRBV7-9 with TRBJ1-3; D not resolved. V shed 3 bases and J shed 4 bases, with 10 bases lying between them. The CDR3 spans 14 residues. Germline V gene data show CDR1 as SEHNR and CDR2 as FQNEAQ (reference sequence). Here the CDR3 DNA reads TGTGCCAGCAGCTTGCCGGGCCGAGGAAACACCATATATTTT. This encodes CASSLPGRGNTIYF.

This clone came up a few times. V gene TRBV19 combines with J gene TRBJ1-2; 9 bases map to TRBD1. V shed 7 bases, J shed 6 bases, and the junction held 3 bases outside the gene matches. Germline assignment: CDR1 LNHDA and CDR2 SQIVND (reference sequence). This CDR3 has 12 residues. CDR3 residues: CASKQGAHGYTF. CDR3 nucleotides: TGTGCCAGTAAACAGGGGGCACATGGCTACACCTTC.

The chain uses TRBV18 and TRBJ2-3; D is unresolved. There are 13 residues in the CDR3. V lost 1 base and J lost 2, with 4 bases in between. The germline gives CDR1 KGHSH, CDR2 LQKENI. The CDR3 DNA reads as TGTGCCAGCTCACCACGTACCACAGATACGCAGTATTTT. Translation: CASSPRTTDTQYF.

The J gene is TRBJ1-1, the V gene TRBV30; no firm D call. CDR3 length: 10 residues. The germline gives CDR1 GTSNPN, CDR2 SVGIG (reference sequence). Trimming pared 5 bases from V and 11 bases from J, leaving 12 bases between. CDR3 sequence reads: CAWGISKAFF. The DNA for the CDR3 is TGTGCCTGGGGTATCTCAAAGGCTTTCTTT. Supplemented by reference TRBV30 and TRBJ1-1, the full variable domain reads SQTIHQWPATLVQPVGSPLSLECTVEGTSNPNLYWYRQAAGRGLQLLFYSVGIGQISSEVPQNLSASRPQDRQFILSSKKLLLSDSGFYLCAWGISKAFFGQGTRLTVV.

This chain joins TRBV30 and TRBJ2-1, with 9 bases aligning to TRBD1. The CDR3 consists of 15 residues. Germline V CDR1 and CDR2: GTSNPN, SVGIG (reference sequence). V lost 1 base to trimming and J lost 1 base; unmatched junction nucleotides: 2. In nucleotides, the CDR3 is TGTGCCTGGAGTGGAGGGACAGGGTCCTACAATGAGCAGTTCTTC. It yields the protein CAWSGGTGSYNEQFF. The variable domain in full, completed from reference TRBV30 and TRBJ2-1, reads SQTIHQWPATLVQPVGSPLSLECTVEGTSNPNLYWYRQAAGRGLQLLFYSVGIGQISSEVPQNLSASRPQDRQFILSSKKLLLSDSGFYLCAWSGGTGSYNEQFFGPGTRLTVL.

The genes are TRBV19 and TRBJ1-3; the match to TRBD1 covers 8 bases. V lost 9 bases to trimming and J lost 0 bases; unmatched junction nucleotides: 4. Germline-derived CDR1 and CDR2 are LNHDA and SQIVND (reference sequence). The CDR3 is made up of 14 amino acids. CDR3 in amino acids: CASRTGNSGNTIYF. CDR3 nucleotides: TGTGCCAGCCGGACAGGGAACTCTGGAAACACCATATATTTT.

This chain uses TRBV6-6 with TRBJ2-1, with 9 bases matching TRBD2. This CDR3 is 16 amino acids long. The V and J ends lost 6 bases and 1 base, in that order; junction bases with no gene match: 7. Germline CDR1 reads MNHNY; CDR2 reads SVGAGI (reference sequence). CDR3 residues: CASRYSGGGSYNEQFF. CDR3 nucleotide sequence: TGTGCCAGCAGATATAGCGGGGGAGGATCCTACAATGAGCAGTTCTTC.

The gene calls are TRBV2 and TRBJ2-7, with D unresolved. The CDR3 is 13 residues long. V shed 6 bases and J shed 0 bases, with 9 bases lying between them. The germline gives CDR1 SNHLY, CDR2 FYNNEI. The CDR3 here is CASSPRTSYEQYF. CDR3 DNA: TGTGCCAGCAGCCCACGGACCTCCTACGAGCAGTACTTC.

The rearrangement links TRBV30 to TRBJ2-3, with TRBD2 matching 11 bases. CDR1 and CDR2 (germline): GTSNPN, SVGIG (reference sequence). CDR3 size: 17 residues. V gave up 1 base and J gave up 2 bases; unmatched junction bases: 8. CDR3 protein: CAWSGSVAGGFTDTQYF. The CDR3 coding sequence is TGTGCCTGGAGTGGGAGCGTAGCGGGGGGGTTCACAGATACGCAGTATTTT.

The chain is built from TRBV7-9 and TRBJ1-2; D possibly corresponds to TRBD1 (6 bases). The germline V gene encodes CDR1 SEHNR and CDR2 FQNEAQ (reference sequence). The V and J ends lost 5 bases and 5 bases respectively, with 18 bases between them. The CDR3 has 15 residues. The CDR3 DNA reads as TGTGCCAGCAGCCCCTATTCAGGGGAGGTGTATGGCTACACCTTC. This encodes CASSPYSGEVYGYTF.

The chain joins TRBV15 to TRBJ1-1; D gene unclear. This CDR3 is built from 13 residues. The V end lost 0 bases, the J end lost 7 bases, and 9 bases lay between the germline ends. Germline values: CDR1 LNHNV, CDR2 YYDKDF (reference sequence). CDR3 nucleotides: TGTGCCACCAGCAGAGATATAAAGGGTGAAGCTTTCTTT. Its translation is CATSRDIKGEAFF.

This clone was detected ten times or more. This rearrangement joins TRBV19 to TRBJ1-6; D is perhaps TRBD1 (5 bases). Germline V gene data show CDR1 as LNHDA and CDR2 as SQIVND (reference sequence). The CDR3 length is 14 residues. V gave up 8 bases and J gave up 5 bases, with 13 bases separating them. CDR3 in DNA: TGTGCCAGTTCGACCGGGGGTAATAATTCACCCCTCCACTTT. Amino acids: CASSTGGNNSPLHF.

The chain is built from TRBV18 and TRBJ2-7; the match to TRBD1 covers 8 bases. V shed 3 bases and J 6 bases; nucleotides not matched to a gene: 10. Germline V gives CDR1 KGHSH, CDR2 LQKENI. The CDR3 totals 15 residues. The CDR3 here is CASSPTTGAVGEQYF. As DNA, the CDR3 is TGTGCCAGCTCACCGACGACAGGGGCGGTCGGCGAGCAGTACTTC.

This chain links TRBV11-2 with TRBJ2-2; TRBD1 or TRBD2 may be the D gene (6 bases each). This CDR3 comprises 16 residues. V was trimmed by 2 bases and J by 0 bases, leaving 10 bases between them. Germline V gene data show CDR1 as SGHAT and CDR2 as FQNNGV. The CDR3 loop is CASSLSGASNTGELFF. CDR3 nucleotides: TGTGCCAGCAGCTTATCGGGGGCCTCGAACACCGGGGAGCTGTTTTTT.

This chain connects TRBV18 to TRBJ2-5; a weak D match, TRBD1 (6 bases). Trimming left V 6 bases short and J 0 bases short, with 14 bases between. CDR1 is KGHSH, CDR2 LQKENI, per germline. The CDR3 contains 15 residues. The CDR3 spells CASSSGTPYQETQYF. CDR3 nucleotide sequence: TGTGCCAGCTCCTCGGGGACACCTTACCAAGAGACCCAGTACTTC.

The V gene is TRBV19, the J gene TRBJ1-4; no firm D call. The CDR3 extends over 15 amino acids. Trimming pared 1 base from V and 3 bases from J, leaving 9 bases between. Germline CDR1 LNHDA, CDR2 SQIVND (reference sequence). The CDR3 nucleotides read TGTGCCAGTAGTATAGCCAGGAACCCTAATGAAAAACTGTTTTTT. Protein product: CASSIARNPNEKLFF. The complete variable domain, with remaining parts taken from reference TRBV19 and TRBJ1-4, reads DGGITQSPKYLFRKEGQNVTLSCEQNLNHDAMYWYRQDPGQGLRLIYYSQIVNDFQKGDIAEGYSVSREKKESFPLTVTSAQKNPTAFYLCASSIARNPNEKLFFGSGTQLSVL.

The chain links TRBV7-9 to TRBJ2-3; D gene uncertain. V shed 5 bases and J shed 1 base, with 16 bases lying between them. CDR1 and CDR2 (germline): SEHNR, FQNEAQ (reference sequence). The CDR3 totals 16 residues. The CDR3 bases are TGTGCCAGCAGCCCCCCATCTCCGGGCGGCACAGATACGCAGTATTTT. As protein: CASSPPSPGGTDTQYF.

The V gene is TRBV9, the J gene TRBJ1-5; no clear D gene. The V end lost 4 bases, the J end lost 7 bases, and 12 bases lay between the germline ends. This CDR3 has 13 amino acids. The germline V gene encodes CDR1 SGDLS and CDR2 YYNGEE. CDR3 amino acids: CASSSRPEQPQHF. Written as DNA, the CDR3 is TGTGCCAGCAGCTCCCGGCCTGAGCAGCCCCAGCATTTT.

The chain uses TRBV19 and TRBJ1-1, with TRBD1 as a possible D gene (5 bases). V was shortened by 5 bases and J by 1 base, with 11 bases between the two germline ends. CDR1 LNHDA and CDR2 SQIVND come from the germline V gene (reference sequence). The CDR3 consists of 14 residues. CDR3 region: CASSLGRENTEAFF. Here the CDR3 DNA reads TGTGCCAGTAGTTTGGGACGGGAGAACACTGAAGCTTTCTTT.

This chain uses TRBV14 with TRBJ1-2; TRBD1 might be the D (5 bases). The CDR3 has 17 residues. Germline CDR1 and CDR2: SGHDN and FVKESK. V lost 0 bases and J lost 3, with 17 bases in between. CDR3 DNA sequence: TGTGCCAGCAGCCAAGAATGGGACGACCCGGGGCACTATGGCTACACCTTC. Translated, it gives CASSQEWDDPGHYGYTF. Looking up the rest from reference TRBV14 and TRBJ1-2 gives the full variable domain: EAGVTQFPSHSVIEKGQTVTLRCDPISGHDNLYWYRRVMGKEIKFLLHFVKESKQDESGMPNNRFLAERTGGTYSTLKVQPAELEDSGVYFCASSQEWDDPGHYGYTFGSGTRLTVV.

The chain recombines TRBV3-1 (or the pseudogene TRBV3-2) with TRBJ1-1, with TRBD1 matching over 7 bases. The CDR3 consists of 14 residues. V dropped 6 bases and J dropped 4; count of bases not matched to a gene: 8. Looked up from germline, CDR1 is LGHDT and CDR2 is YNNKEL (reference sequence). The CDR3 is CASSPDRSVTEAFF. The DNA of the CDR3 is TGTGCCAGCAGTCCGGACAGGTCGGTCACTGAAGCTTTCTTT.

This clone has just one count. The chain links TRBV11-2 to TRBJ1-1; D remains ambiguous. The CDR3 spans 13 residues. The germline gives CDR1 SGHAT, CDR2 FQNNGV. With 4 bases removed from V and 4 bases from J, the gap between germline ends came to 10 bases. CDR3 nucleotides: TGTGCCAGCAGCTCACCGGAGGGCACTGAAGCTTTCTTT. It codes for CASSSPEGTEAFF.

CDR3 sequence: CASSLGVSTDTQYF. The CDR3 DNA sequence: TGTGCCAGCAGCTTAGGTGTCAGCACAGATACGCAGTATTTT. V gene TRBV7-8 combines with J gene TRBJ2-3; D is uncertain. V was trimmed by 1 base and J by 0 bases, leaving 5 bases between them. The CDR3 runs 14 residues. Germline CDR1 SGHVS, CDR2 FQNEAQ.

The chain joins TRBV11-2 to TRBJ2-7; D is perhaps TRBD2 (6 bases). The V end lost 1 base, the J end lost 3 bases, and 13 bases lay between the germline ends. The CDR3 extends over 15 amino acids. Germline values: CDR1 SGHAT, CDR2 FQNNGV. This CDR3 reads CASSLAAGPHYEQYF. CDR3 sequence (DNA): TGTGCCAGCAGCTTAGCGGCGGGACCCCACTACGAGCAGTACTTC.